The 22 T cell receptor beta chains below come from one sample, sequenced in a study of T cells in narcolepsy. TCRdb's copy holds only in-frame clones and misses some; the assay was immunoSEQ multiplex PCR. The repertoire includes about 30,000 clones, around 79% of them detected once, and 1.1% sits in the top ten. Sequencing was carried out using CD45RA- memory CD4+ T cells from PBMCs. The receptors were sampled from a human donor with narcolepsy.

This clone has just a few counts. This rearrangement joins TRBV4-1 to TRBJ2-7; D ambiguous. The V gene lost 1 base and the J gene lost 12 bases, with 13 bases spanning the gap. CDR1 and CDR2 from the germline V gene are MGHRA and YSYEKL. The CDR3 consists of 12 residues. The CDR3 nucleotides are TGCGCCAGCAGCCAAGTCATGGGTCCCACGTACTTC. It specifies CASSQVMGPTYF.

This chain links TRBV7-2 with TRBJ2-2, with D perhaps matching TRBD2 (6 bases). Germline V gives CDR1 SGHTA, CDR2 FQGNSA. This CDR3 is 15 amino acids long. V was pared by 6 bases and J by 3 bases, with 14 bases between. Here the CDR3 reads CASSPRGTDTGELFF. Here the CDR3 DNA reads TGTGCCAGCAGTCCTCGGGGGACCGACACCGGGGAGCTGTTTTTT.

The V gene is TRBV28, the J gene TRBJ1-5; TRBD1 agrees at 11 bases. V gave up 4 bases and J gave up 0 bases; unmatched junction bases: 5. Germline assignment: CDR1 MDHEN and CDR2 SYDVKM. The CDR3 is made up of 17 amino acids. The CDR3 protein is CASSSGQGAYSNQPQHF. CDR3 in DNA: TGTGCCAGCAGTTCCGGACAGGGGGCGTATAGCAATCAGCCCCAGCATTTT. Supplemented by reference TRBV28 and TRBJ1-5, the full variable domain reads DVKVTQSSRYLVKRTGEKVFLECVQDMDHENMFWYRQDPGLGLRLIYFSYDVKMKEKGDIPEGYSVSREKKERFSLILESASTNQTSMYLCASSSGQGAYSNQPQHFGDGTRLSIL.

The chain carries TRBV7-2 and TRBJ2-7, with TRBD1 matching 7 bases. J lost 3 bases, V lost 5 bases, and 10 bases had no gene match. Germline V CDR1 and CDR2: SGHTA, FQGNSA. The CDR3 runs to 15 residues. CDR3 region: CASSINQGVGYEQYF. The CDR3 DNA sequence: TGTGCCAGCAGCATAAACCAGGGGGTGGGCTACGAGCAGTACTTC. Using reference TRBV7-2 and TRBJ2-7 for the parts outside the CDR3, the full variable domain is GAGVSQSPSNKVTEKGKDVELRCDPISGHTALYWYRQSLGQGLEFLIYFQGNSAPDKSGLPSDRFSAERTGGSVSTLTIQRTQQEDSAVYLCASSINQGVGYEQYFGPGTRLTVT.

This clone has only a few counts. The chain is built from TRBV6-6 and TRBJ2-7, with 7 bases fitting TRBD1. With 0 bases clipped from V and 1 base from J, the junction kept 6 bases outside the gene matches. Looked up from germline, CDR1 is MNHNY and CDR2 is SVGAGI (reference sequence). The CDR3 contains 16 residues. For the CDR3, the DNA is TGTGCCAGCAGTTACTCGATCGGGACAGCATCCTACGAGCAGTACTTC. Its protein is CASSYSIGTASYEQYF.

This clone turned up a few times. The genes are TRBV6-1 and TRBJ2-2, with D unclear. Trimming shortened V by 4 bases and J by 0 bases, and 9 bases separated the two germline ends. Germline CDR1 MNHNS, CDR2 SASEGT. The CDR3 runs to 15 residues. The CDR3 is CASSVSSANTGELFF. CDR3 sequence (DNA): TGTGCCAGCAGTGTAAGTTCGGCGAACACCGGGGAGCTGTTTTTT.

The J gene is TRBJ2-1, the V gene TRBV5-4, with 12 bases fitting TRBD1. Losses at the gene ends were 2 bases for V and 6 bases for J; bases not matched to a gene: 6. CDR1 and CDR2 (germline): SGHNT, YYREEE (reference sequence). This CDR3 is 16 amino acids long. CDR3 protein: CASSLWGQGAGNEQFF. DNA of the CDR3: TGTGCCAGCAGCTTATGGGGACAGGGGGCTGGCAATGAGCAGTTCTTC.

There are a few counts of this clone. The chain joins TRBV7-9 to TRBJ1-5; perhaps TRBD1 as D (5 bases). Trimming left V 1 base short and J 0 bases short, with 10 bases between. CDR1 is SEHNR and CDR2 is FQNEAQ in the germline V gene (reference sequence). The CDR3 totals 16 residues. The CDR3 sequence: CASSLDTGNSNQPQHF. The CDR3 DNA reads as TGTGCCAGCAGCTTAGATACAGGCAATAGCAATCAGCCCCAGCATTTT.

CDR3 sequence: CASSPRTIAGNTEAFF. The DNA for the CDR3 is TGTGCCAGTAGTCCCCGGACGATCGCAGGGAACACTGAAGCTTTCTTT. V and J are TRBV19 and TRBJ1-1, with no clear D. Trimming shortened V by 5 bases and J by 1 base, and 17 bases separated the two germline ends. The length of the CDR3 is 16 residues. Germline CDR1 reads LNHDA; CDR2 reads SQIVND (reference sequence).

This sequence joins TRBV6-5 and TRBJ1-4; weak D call: TRBD1 (5 bases). Germline-derived CDR1 and CDR2 are MNHEY and SVGAGI. V shed 2 bases and J shed 6 bases, with 10 bases lying between them. The CDR3 has 14 amino acids. The CDR3 sequence: CASSYMGPHEKLFF. The CDR3 DNA follows: TGTGCCAGCAGTTACATGGGGCCCCATGAAAAACTGTTTTTT.

The CDR3 bases are TGTGCTAGTGGTTTGGTACTAGGAACTCAAGATAGCAATCAGCCCCAGCATTTT. This sequence encodes CASGLVLGTQDSNQPQHF. The V gene is TRBV12-5, the J gene TRBJ1-5, with D unresolved. In germline, CDR1 is LGHNT, CDR2 FRNRAP. CDR3 length: 18 amino acids. V lost 0 bases and J 0 bases, leaving 15 bases between the germline ends.

The chain uses TRBV9 and TRBJ2-1, with D possibly being TRBD2 (7 bases). The CDR3 loop spans 17 amino acids. Between the trimmed V and J ends, which lost 0 bases and 1 base, there was a span of 14 bases. Per the germline V gene, CDR1 is SGDLS and CDR2 is YYNGEE. The CDR3 spells CASSVGLGGQSYNEQFF. The CDR3 nucleotides are TGTGCCAGCAGCGTAGGGTTGGGGGGGCAATCCTACAATGAGCAGTTCTTC.

This chain joins TRBV5-1 and TRBJ2-5, with no clear D. Germline V CDR1 and CDR2: SGHRS, YFSETQ. The CDR3 consists of 14 residues. Trimming cost V 0 bases and J 1 base, with 7 bases left between them. The CDR3 loop reads CASSLGTSQETQYF. The CDR3, as DNA: TGCGCCAGCAGCTTGGGTACCAGCCAAGAGACCCAGTACTTC.

The chain recombines TRBV6-1 with TRBJ2-5; D is possibly TRBD1 (6 bases). V was cut by 7 bases and J by 3 bases, with 9 bases left in between. The CDR3 consists of 12 residues. Germline CDR1 is MNHNS and CDR2 is SASEGT. The CDR3 nucleotides read TGTGCCAGCACTTACAGGGAAGAGACCCAGTACTTC. It translates to CASTYREETQYF.

The chain has TRBV27 and TRBJ1-2; perhaps TRBD1 as D (5 bases). Trimming left V 8 bases short and J 7 bases short, with 17 bases between. The CDR3 runs to 13 residues. Germline CDR1 reads MNHEY; CDR2 reads SMNVEV (reference sequence). DNA of the CDR3: TGTGCCAGCCGCGGAGCAGGGAGCGGTGGCTACACCTTC. Amino acid sequence: CASRGAGSGGYTF.

This chain links TRBV29-1 with TRBJ1-5; 7 nucleotides line up with TRBD1. V gave up 6 bases and J gave up 4 bases; unmatched junction bases: 6. The CDR3 runs 13 residues. Germline V lookup: CDR1 SQVTM, CDR2 ANQGSEA. In DNA, the CDR3 is TGCAGCGTCCGAGGACAGGTAAATCAGCCCCAGCATTTT. It encodes CSVRGQVNQPQHF. Drawing the rest from reference TRBV29-1 and TRBJ1-5, the complete variable domain is SAVISQKPSRDICQRGTSLTIQCQVDSQVTMMFWYRQQPGQSLTLIATANQGSEATYESGFVIDKFPISRPNLTFSTLTVSNMSPEDSSIYLCSVRGQVNQPQHFGDGTRLSIL.

The chain links TRBV28 to TRBJ1-2; no reliable D call. This CDR3 is 12 amino acids long. V lost 2 bases and J lost 4, with 5 bases in between. Germline-derived CDR1 and CDR2 are MDHEN and SYDVKM. The CDR3 spells CASSLKAYGYTF. The DNA of the CDR3 is TGTGCCAGCAGTTTAAAGGCCTATGGCTACACCTTC.

The rearrangement uses TRBV9 and TRBJ2-1; 10 nucleotides match TRBD2. There are 15 residues in the CDR3. Trimming cost V 3 bases and J 4 bases; bases outside gene matches: 4. In germline, CDR1 is SGDLS, CDR2 YYNGEE. The CDR3 sequence: CASSALAGLYNEQFF. The DNA for the CDR3 is TGTGCCAGCAGCGCACTAGCGGGACTTTACAATGAGCAGTTCTTC. The variable domain in full, with the rest retrieved from reference TRBV9 and TRBJ2-1, is DSGVTQTPKHLITATGQRVTLRCSPRSGDLSVYWYQQSLDQGLQFLIQYYNGEERAKGNILERFSAQQFPDLHSELNLSSLELGDSALYFCASSALAGLYNEQFFGPGTRLTVL.

This sequence joins TRBV7-2 and TRBJ2-1; TRBD2 matches 8 bases. CDR1 is SGHTA and CDR2 is FQGNSA in the germline V gene. Trimming removed 6 bases from V and 5 bases from J; junction bases left unmatched: 9. This CDR3 comprises 15 residues. The DNA of the CDR3 is TGTGCCAGCAGTCCGAGCGGGAGTAGTCACAATGAGCAGTTCTTC. Amino acid sequence: CASSPSGSSHNEQFF. Using reference TRBV7-2 and TRBJ2-1 for the parts outside the CDR3, the full variable domain is GAGVSQSPSNKVTEKGKDVELRCDPISGHTALYWYRQSLGQGLEFLIYFQGNSAPDKSGLPSDRFSAERTGGSVSTLTIQRTQQEDSAVYLCASSPSGSSHNEQFFGPGTRLTVL.

V gene TRBV30 combines with J gene TRBJ1-5, with a tentative D call TRBD1 (5 bases). Trimming removed 0 bases from V and 0 bases from J, with 9 bases in between. Germline values: CDR1 GTSNPN, CDR2 SVGIG (reference sequence). CDR3 length: 15 amino acids. The CDR3 sequence: CAWSVSGISNQPQHF. Written as DNA, the CDR3 is TGTGCCTGGAGTGTCTCAGGGATTAGCAATCAGCCCCAGCATTTT.

The chain links TRBV6-5 to TRBJ1-4; 10 bases are a match to TRBD1. Germline-derived CDR1 and CDR2 are MNHEY and SVGAGI. The junction had 7 bases not matched to a gene; V was cut back by 2 bases and J by 7 bases. The CDR3 totals 16 residues. Here the CDR3 DNA reads TGTGCCAGCAGTTACCAGGGACAGGGGCGGGGTGAAAAACTGTTTTTT. Translating gives CASSYQGQGRGEKLFF.

This chain connects TRBV5-1 to TRBJ2-1; D remains unclear. The CDR3 length is 17 residues. V was trimmed by 3 bases and J by 0 bases, leaving 16 bases between them. Germline CDR1 and CDR2: SGHRS and YFSETQ. The DNA of the CDR3 is TGCGCCAGCAGCTCCTTAGGTGGACCGCTCTCCTACAATGAGCAGTTCTTC. Protein product: CASSSLGGPLSYNEQFF.